The rows below give T cell receptor beta chains drawn from one sample of a study of T cell repertoires in cytomegalovirus infection. MiXCR, applied by TCRdb to the reads, yields one record per CDR3 protein. Of hundreds of thousands of distinct CDR3 sequences in the sample, 30% to 35% are singletons; the top ten hold over 15%. These receptors have no known antigen. The sequences come from cultured PBMCs, collected from culture after CMV antigen stimulation. These receptors came from a human donor in good health (CMV status not recorded). Some clones in this sample may be carry-over from other donors' samples. Both conserved end residues are part of each CDR3. A D gene is named only where the DNA matches it firmly. The size of a clone is reported for some rows only, either as once, few or many, or as a class for expanded clones.

J,size,D,V,CDR3,DNA
TRBJ1-2,-,-,TRBV9,CASSVRSDLLDGYTF,TGTGCCAGCAGCGTAAGGTCAGATCTTTTGGATGGCTACACCTTC
TRBJ2-5,few,-,TRBV6-5,CASSNPERLETQYF,TGTGCCAGCAGTAACCCTGAGAGGCTGGAGACCCAGTACTTC
TRBJ2-3,once,-,TRBV28,CASREGRSTDTQYF,TGTGCCAGCAGAGAGGGGCGTAGCACAGATACGCAGTATTTT
TRBJ1-1,-,TRBD1,TRBV6-2/TRBV6-3,CASSSDRENTEAFF,TGTGCCAGCAGTTCAGACAGGGAGAACACTGAAGCTTTCTTT
TRBJ1-1,-,-,TRBV4-2,CASSPQGEAEAFF,TGTGCCAGCAGCCCACAGGGAGAAGCTGAAGCTTTCTTT
TRBJ2-7,-,-,TRBV5-5,CASSEGVALPYEQYF,TGTGCCAGCAGCGAGGGGGTTGCCTTACCCTACGAGCAGTACTTC
TRBJ2-3,-,TRBD1,TRBV20-1,CSASAPGQGARTDTQYF,TGCAGTGCTAGTGCACCGGGACAGGGGGCTAGAACAGATACGCAGTATTTT
TRBJ1-4,-,-,TRBV7-9,CASSPKTGLEKLFF,TGTGCCAGCAGTCCGAAGACAGGTCTTGAAAAACTGTTTTTT
TRBJ1-3,-,-,TRBV4-3,CASSRDTVSGNTIYF,TGCGCCAGCAGCCGGGACACCGTCTCTGGAAACACCATATATTTT
TRBJ2-7,-,-,TRBV19,CASSPALSSYEQYF,TGTGCCAGTAGTCCAGCCTTGAGCTCCTACGAGCAGTACTTC
TRBJ2-5,-,TRBD1,TRBV7-9,CASSRRDRSRETQYF,TGTGCCAGCAGCCGACGGGACAGGAGTAGGGAGACCCAGTACTTC
TRBJ1-1,-,TRBD1,TRBV7-2,CASSLTGRFGEAFF,TGTGCCAGCAGCCTGACAGGGAGGTTTGGGGAAGCTTTCTTT
TRBJ2-2,-,TRBD2,TRBV6-1,CASRGVTGELFF,TGTGCCAGTCGGGGGGTAACCGGGGAGCTGTTTTTT
TRBJ1-3,-,-,TRBV7-2,CASSLGGAGGNTIYF,TGTGCCAGCAGCTTAGGGGGCGCGGGAGGAAACACCATATATTTT
TRBJ1-5,-,-,TRBV27,CASSLMGRISNQPQHF,TGTGCCAGCAGTTTAATGGGACGGATAAGCAATCAGCCCCAGCATTTT
TRBJ2-3,-,TRBD2,TRBV12-3/TRBV12-4,CASSLNLWRGGQDTQYF,TGTGCCAGCAGTTTAAATCTGTGGCGGGGGGGCCAAGATACGCAGTATTTT
TRBJ1-4,-,TRBD1,TRBV6-6,CASSYRDRGGKLFF,TGTGCCAGCAGTTACAGGGACAGGGGAGGAAAACTGTTTTTT
TRBJ1-5,-,TRBD1,TRBV7-8,CASSPDRQGRQPQHF,TGTGCCAGCAGCCCAGACAGACAGGGACGTCAGCCCCAGCATTTT